This is a list of T cell receptor beta chains from one sample in a study of CD8+ T cells in alopecia areata. Sequencing was performed with immunoSEQ multiplex PCR; in TCRdb, only in-frame clones are kept and a portion is missing. The sample consists of around 140,000 clones, more than 40% of them appearing once. This specimen consisted of CD8+ T cells sorted from blood, obtained at week 0. The source is a human donor with alopecia areata. CDR3s include the opening cysteine and the closing phenylalanine or tryptophan. A D gene is named only where the DNA matches it firmly. Size is stated for part of the rows, as once, few or many counts, or as a class when the clone is expanded.

size,D,V,J,CDR3,DNA
many,TRBD2,TRBV6-1,TRBJ2-1,CASSEGTSGGNEQFF,TGTGCCAGCAGTGAAGGGACTAGCGGGGGAAATGAGCAGTTCTTC
NA,TRBD1,TRBV5-6,TRBJ2-7,CASSKRDRRYEQYF,TGTGCCAGCAGCAAAAGGGACAGGCGGTACGAGCAGTACTTC
NA,TRBD2,TRBV30,TRBJ2-7,CAWRERGAAEQYF,TGTGCCTGGAGGGAGCGGGGGGCGGCCGAGCAGTACTTC
NA,NA,TRBV5-1,TRBJ1-1,CASSGDWNTEAFF,TGCGCCAGCAGCGGGGACTGGAACACTGAAGCTTTCTTT
NA,NA,TRBV9,TRBJ2-7,CASSPTGTGSTEQYF,TGTGCCAGCAGCCCCACCGGGACCGGTTCTACAGAGCAGTACTTC
few,NA,TRBV19,TRBJ2-3,CASSMQGWDTQYF,TGTGCCAGTAGTATGCAGGGGTGGGATACGCAGTATTTT
NA,NA,TRBV5-1,TRBJ2-2,CASSLAFRQVNTGELFF,TGCGCCAGCAGCTTGGCCTTTCGGCAGGTGAACACCGGGGAGCTGTTTTTT
NA,NA,TRBV5-1,TRBJ2-2,CASSLKLSNTGELFF,TGCGCCAGCAGCTTGAAACTATCGAACACCGGGGAGCTGTTTTTT
once,TRBD1,TRBV2,TRBJ1-2,CASIGQGTWGYTF,TGTGCCAGCATTGGACAGGGGACCTGGGGCTACACCTTC
NA,TRBD2,TRBV30,TRBJ2-3,CAWSVGAGGTDTQYF,TGTGCCTGGAGTGTAGGGGCGGGGGGCACAGATACGCAGTATTTT
NA,TRBD1,TRBV5-6,TRBJ1-5,CASSLGTGDQPQHF,TGTGCCAGCAGCTTGGGGACAGGGGATCAGCCCCAGCATTTT
NA,TRBD1,TRBV6-5,TRBJ2-7,CASSQGGAYEQYF,TGTGCCAGCAGCCAAGGGGGCGCCTACGAGCAGTACTTC
few,NA,TRBV5-6,TRBJ2-2,CASSFSGELFF,TGTGCCAGCAGCTTTAGCGGGGAGCTGTTTTTT
NA,NA,TRBV6-5,TRBJ1-1,CASSYVSSVMNTEAFF,TGTGCCAGCAGTTACGTATCGTCGGTCATGAACACTGAAGCTTTCTTT
NA,NA,TRBV6-1,TRBJ1-6,CASSLPSSYNSPLHF,TGTGCCAGCAGCCTACCGAGCTCCTATAATTCACCCCTCCACTTT
NA,TRBD1,TRBV29-1,TRBJ1-1,CSLRTGSLPNTEAFF,TGCAGCCTAAGGACAGGGAGCCTTCCGAACACTGAAGCTTTCTTT
once,TRBD1,TRBV6-5,TRBJ1-5,CASSSGTGYSNQPQHF,TGTGCCAGCAGTTCCGGGACAGGTTATAGCAATCAGCCCCAGCATTTT
NA,NA,TRBV6-5,TRBJ2-7,CASSPQLGSYEQYF,TGTGCCAGCAGTCCCCAGTTGGGCTCCTACGAGCAGTACTTC
NA,NA,TRBV29-1,TRBJ2-7,CSVLSGGNYEQYF,TGCAGCGTCTTGTCCGGCGGAAACTACGAGCAGTACTTC
few,NA,TRBV10-3,TRBJ2-1,CAISESDPDGEQFF,TGTGCCATCAGTGAGTCTGACCCGGATGGTGAGCAGTTCTTC
NA,NA,TRBV19,TRBJ2-2,CASRGEANTGELFF,TGTGCCAGTCGCGGGGAAGCGAACACCGGGGAGCTGTTTTTT
NA,TRBD2,TRBV27,TRBJ2-2,CASRGLVIGGELFF,TGTGCCAGCCGGGGACTAGTGATTGGTGGGGAGCTGTTTTTT
NA,NA,TRBV4-1,TRBJ1-4,CASSQPPGELFF,TGCGCCAGCAGCCAACCCCCGGGAGAACTGTTTTTT